This TCR beta chain was sequenced in a study of CD8+CD57+ T cells in acquired aplastic anemia. Study-wide background: Among healthy donors, CD4+ cells averaged about 11 million reads.

In this sample, this clonotype turned up many times. The antigen is undetermined. Study-wide results and caveats: The study found no significant CD8+ Simpson's diversity difference between patients and controls.

The germline gives CDR1 DFQATT, CDR2 SNEGSKA (reference sequence). This CDR3 region has 14 residues. Trimming removed 5 bases from V and 1 base from J; junction bases left unmatched: 5. Investigators profiled TCR beta VDJ and CDR3 from genomic DNA template. Via MiXCR, TCRdb re-called the reads, giving one row per CDR3 protein. The table lists some 220,000 distinct CDR3 sequences, 30% to 40% of them singletons. V gene TRBV20-1 combines with J gene TRBJ2-3; 8 nucleotides agree with TRBD1. The receptor's source is a human donor in good health, serving as a control. Sequenced material: sorted CD4+, CD8+, or CD8+CD57+ T cells (not recorded which) from PBMCs. The CDR3 coding sequence is TGCAGTGCTTCTGGCAGGGGGCGCACAGATACGCAGTATTTT. The encoded protein is CSASGRGRTDTQYF.